This TCR beta chain is from a study of post-analysis software for immune sequencing data. Background on the study: There were relapsing-remitting, secondary progressive and progressive-relapsing multiple sclerosis among the disease courses included. Study-wide results and limits: Those samples that were prepared in the same batch co-clustered strongly by F measure. The study found significantly lower normalized Chao1 diversity in multiple sclerosis patients than in controls. Controls showed lower frequencies than patients for a handful of TRBV segments, and TRBV5-6, TRBV5-1 and TRBV20-1 were among these.

There are 13 residues in the CDR3. From germline, CDR1 is DFQATT and CDR2 SNEGSKA (reference sequence). The germline V and J ends were trimmed by 0 bases and 3 bases, with 8 bases remaining between them. The authors incorporated unique molecular identifiers into the TCR beta cDNA libraries. Starting from approximately 1 to 10 million T cells, the study yielded about 500,000 cDNA molecules. One entry per CDR3 protein results from TCRdb running MiXCR on the PCR reads. The repertoire holds approximately 730,000 distinct CDR3 sequences, with roughly 50% as singletons. With respect to this clonotype: The antigen remains undetermined.

The sequenced sample was blood. The chain links TRBV20-1 to TRBJ1-2; D ambiguous. This clonotype was sampled from a girl between 5 and 17 years old with multiple sclerosis. The CDR3 region has the DNA TGCAGTGCTAGAGATTCGGGAGACTATGGCTACACCTTC. Protein: CSARDSGDYGYTF.